The 10 T cell receptor beta chains reported below all come from one sample, sequenced in a study of type 1 regulatory T cells. TCRdb re-called the reads through MiXCR, storing one row per CDR3 protein. The sample holds 11,000 to 15,000 distinct CDR3 sequences, roughly an eighth seen once. Their antigens remain unidentified. Sequenced input: cultured T cells, either the whole culture or a sorted T cell fraction (not recorded which). The receptor source for this set is a human donor in good health.

The sample holds many counts of this clonotype. V is TRBV12-3 or TRBV12-4 and J is TRBJ2-5; D gene unclear. This CDR3 is built from 11 residues. V lost 6 bases and J lost 4, with 6 bases in between. CDR3 coding DNA: TGTGCCAGCAGGAAAAGAGAGACCCAGTACTTC. Its translation: CASRKRETQYF.

This clonotype has a count of ten or more. This chain links TRBV30 with TRBJ1-1; D perhaps matches TRBD1 (5 bases). The length of the CDR3 is 13 residues. V was trimmed by 2 bases and J by 2 bases, leaving 9 bases between them. Germline CDR1 GTSNPN, CDR2 SVGIG (reference sequence). CDR3 region: CAWSSDSNTEAFF. CDR3 DNA sequence: TGTGCCTGGAGTTCAGACAGTAACACTGAAGCTTTCTTT. Together with reference TRBV30 and TRBJ1-1, the CDR3 gives the full variable domain: SQTIHQWPATLVQPVGSPLSLECTVEGTSNPNLYWYRQAAGRGLQLLFYSVGIGQISSEVPQNLSASRPQDRQFILSSKKLLLSDSGFYLCAWSSDSNTEAFFGQGTRLTVV.

Many counts were recorded for this clonotype. The rearrangement joins TRBV9 to TRBJ2-2; 11 nucleotides align to TRBD2. Trimming at V came to 0 bases and at J to 8 bases, leaving 6 bases not matched to a gene. Germline V gene data show CDR1 as SGDLS and CDR2 as YYNGEE. The CDR3 runs 16 residues. The CDR3 here is CASSVELAGARGELFF. CDR3 DNA sequence: TGTGCCAGCAGCGTAGAACTAGCGGGAGCTCGAGGGGAGCTGTTTTTT.

This clonotype has at least ten counts. The chain joins TRBV3-1 to TRBJ2-6; D not resolved. V gave up 1 base and J gave up 1 base, with 5 bases separating them. CDR3 length: 15 residues. Germline V gene lookup returns CDR1 LGHDT and CDR2 YNNKEL (reference sequence). The CDR3 here is CASSQVGSGANVLTF. In nucleotides, the CDR3 is TGTGCCAGCAGCCAAGTGGGTTCTGGGGCCAACGTCCTGACTTTC. Drawing the rest from reference TRBV3-1 and TRBJ2-6, the complete variable domain is DTAVSQTPKYLVTQMGNDKSIKCEQNLGHDTMYWYKQDSKKFLKIMFSYNNKELIINETVPNRFSPKSPDKAHLNLHINSLELGDSAVYFCASSQVGSGANVLTFGAGSRLTVL.

This chain joins TRBV7-2 and TRBJ2-2, with TRBD1 identical over 8 bases. The J segment lost 4 bases and the V segment lost 4 bases, leaving 5 bases of the junction unmatched. Germline V gives CDR1 SGHTA, CDR2 FQGNSA. This CDR3 has 15 residues. CDR3 protein: CASSSTGAGTGELFF. CDR3 DNA sequence: TGTGCCAGCAGCTCGACAGGGGCGGGCACCGGGGAGCTGTTTTTT.

Ten or more counts support this clonotype. V gene TRBV28 combines with J gene TRBJ2-1; 9 bases are shared with TRBD1. V was clipped by 5 bases and J by 5 bases; unmatched bases: 16. Germline values: CDR1 MDHEN, CDR2 SYDVKM. The CDR3 sequence is 18 residues long. CDR3 DNA sequence: TGTGCCAGCAGTGACCCCCGAAGTGGGACAGGGAACCACAATGAGCAGTTCTTC. The encoded protein is CASSDPRSGTGNHNEQFF.

The V gene is TRBV12-3 or TRBV12-4, the J gene TRBJ2-3, with no clear D. The CDR3 sequence is 15 residues long. Trimming shortened V by 7 bases and J by 3 bases, and 17 bases separated the two germline ends. The CDR3 reads CASIPGHGFTDTQYF. The DNA for the CDR3 is TGTGCCAGCATCCCGGGCCATGGATTTACAGATACGCAGTATTTT.

Concerning this clonotype itself: It may be a read error: a sequence one base away is much more abundant. The chain has TRBV20-1 and TRBJ2-4; D is tentatively TRBD1 or TRBD2 (6 bases each). The CDR3 consists of 14 residues. CDR1 and CDR2 from the germline V gene are DFQATT and SNEGSKA (reference sequence). The V and J ends lost 7 bases and 3 bases respectively, with 16 bases between them. The CDR3, as DNA: TGCAGTGTTAAAAGGGGGGTCGGCAAAAACATTCAGTACTTC. Residues: CSVKRGVGKNIQYF.

There are many counts of this clonotype. The chain joins TRBV10-3 to TRBJ2-3, with D unresolved. V gave up 1 base and J gave up 1 base, with 6 bases separating them. Germline V gene data show CDR1 as ENHRY and CDR2 as SYGVKD. This CDR3 is 14 amino acids long. The CDR3 spells CAISEYEGTDTQYF. CDR3 sequence (DNA): TGTGCCATCAGTGAGTACGAGGGCACAGATACGCAGTATTTT.

The sample holds many counts of this clonotype. This chain uses TRBV5-8 with TRBJ2-4; possible D gene TRBD1, 6 bases. CDR3 length: 16 residues. V was clipped by 3 bases and J by 10 bases, with 23 bases between them. In germline, CDR1 is SGHTS, CDR2 YDEGEE. The CDR3 bases are TGTGCCAGCAGCTCCCAGAGGTACAGGGAATTATCTATTCAGTACTTC. Protein sequence: CASSSQRYRELSIQYF.